The 15 T cell receptor beta chains below were found in one sample sequenced in a study of somatic mutations in cytotoxic T cells in rheumatoid arthritis. Some clones are missing from TCRdb's copy, which holds only in-frame ones; the method was immunoSEQ multiplex PCR. The sample holds around 20,000 clones; about 80% are singletons and the top ten take under 15%. What was sequenced was CD8+ T cells sorted from blood. Receptors originate from an adult with rheumatoid arthritis.

This sequence joins TRBV4-2 and TRBJ2-1, with no clear D. The V gene lost 8 bases and the J gene lost 8 bases, with 7 bases spanning the gap. CDR1 LGHNA and CDR2 YNFKEQ come from the germline V gene. This CDR3 has 10 residues. The CDR3 reads CASGGYEQFF. CDR3 nucleotides: TGTGCCAGCGGTGGGTATGAGCAGTTCTTC.

The chain carries TRBV9 and TRBJ1-4, with D possibly TRBD1 on 5 matching bases. Trimming pared 2 bases from V and 12 bases from J, leaving 5 bases between. This CDR3 has 10 amino acids. Germline CDR1 reads SGDLS; CDR2 reads YYNGEE. In nucleotides, the CDR3 is TGTGCCAGCAGCGTGACAGAACTGTTTTTT. It translates to CASSVTELFF.

This clone was detected only a few times. The chain links TRBV25-1 to TRBJ1-2, with 8 bases lining up with TRBD1. Germline CDR1 reads MGHDK; CDR2 reads SYGVNS. V dropped 3 bases and J dropped 12; count of bases not matched to a gene: 9. This CDR3 is 13 amino acids long. Here the CDR3 DNA reads TGTGCCAGCAGTGACCCCCGGACAGGGAAGAACACCTTC. It codes for CASSDPRTGKNTF.

V gene TRBV27 combines with J gene TRBJ2-1, with D perhaps TRBD2 (7 bases). Trimming cost V 2 bases and J 9 bases, with 17 bases left between them. CDR1 and CDR2 (germline): MNHEY, SMNVEV (reference sequence). The CDR3 spans 15 residues. CDR3: CASSLGRGTPGEQFF. The DNA for the CDR3 is TGTGCCAGCAGTTTAGGGCGGGGGACACCAGGTGAGCAGTTCTTC.

This rearrangement joins TRBV7-9 to TRBJ2-7; D remains ambiguous. The CDR3 spans 13 residues. Germline V CDR1 and CDR2: SEHNR, FQNEAQ (reference sequence). V lost 10 bases and J 3 bases, leaving 16 bases between the germline ends. CDR3 coding DNA: TGTGCCAACGAGGCAGACCAACTCTACGAGCAGTACTTC. It yields the protein CANEADQLYEQYF.

This clone has just one count. V is TRBV7-3 and J is TRBJ2-7, with 7 bases that match TRBD1. There are 13 residues in the CDR3. The V segment lost 4 bases and the J segment 7 bases; nucleotides outside the gene matches: 7. Germline-derived CDR1 and CDR2 are SGHTA and FQGTGA. The CDR3 reads CASSYDRAWEQYF. CDR3 bases: TGTGCCAGCAGCTACGACAGGGCTTGGGAGCAGTACTTC.

The chain recombines TRBV27 with TRBJ2-2; possible D gene TRBD1, 5 bases. The CDR3 consists of 15 residues. Trimming removed 7 bases at V and 2 bases at J, with 14 bases between. CDR1 and CDR2 (germline): MNHEY, SMNVEV (reference sequence). The CDR3 spells CASTDRQLNTGELFF. The CDR3 DNA follows: TGTGCCAGCACTGACAGACAGCTTAACACCGGGGAGCTGTTTTTT.

This clone was detected a few times. The same CDR3 arises from other DNA sequences in this sample as well. This sequence joins TRBV7-3 and TRBJ2-5; 9 bases are shared with TRBD1. V was pared by 3 bases and J by 1 base, with 0 bases of the junction left unmatched. Germline CDR1 SGHTA, CDR2 FQGTGA. The CDR3 has 14 amino acids. CDR3 DNA sequence: TGTGCCAGCAGCTTGACAGGGGGCCAAGAGACCCAGTACTTC. Amino acids: CASSLTGGQETQYF.

The count of this clone is one. Its ends do not fully match the called genes, so a read error is possible. The V gene is TRBV7-7, the J gene TRBJ2-2, with D possibly being TRBD2 (7 bases). CDR3 size: 16 residues. Germline V gives CDR1 SSHAT, CDR2 FNYEAQ (reference sequence). The CDR3 DNA sequence: TGTGCTAGCAGCTTAGGCGGGGGCCTGATCACCGGGGAGCTGTTTTTT. Translation gives CASSLGGGLITGELFF.

This clone appeared a few times. J is TRBJ1-2 and V is TRBV19; TRBD1 is a possible D gene (5 bases). V dropped 6 bases and J dropped 11 bases, with 16 bases sitting between them. This CDR3 contains 12 residues. Germline-derived CDR1 and CDR2 are LNHDA and SQIVND (reference sequence). This CDR3 reads CASRSVQGRYTF. The CDR3 nucleotides are TGTGCCAGTAGATCCGTGCAGGGCAGATACACCTTC.

V gene TRBV2 combines with J gene TRBJ2-3; 7 bases are a match to TRBD1. The CDR3 length is 16 residues. Germline loops: CDR1 SNHLY, CDR2 FYNNEI. The J segment lost 3 bases and the V segment lost 6 bases, leaving 12 bases of the junction unmatched. In DNA form, the CDR3 reads TGTGCCAGCAGGCAAAGACAGGGCTGGGTAACAGATACGCAGTATTTT. Translated, it gives CASRQRQGWVTDTQYF.

This clone appeared a few times. This chain connects TRBV7-9 to TRBJ1-1; TRBD1 might be the D (6 bases). Germline V CDR1 and CDR2: SEHNR, FQNEAQ (reference sequence). The CDR3 spans 12 residues. The ends were cut back, 3 bases at V and 8 bases at J, with 10 bases in the middle. DNA for the CDR3: TGTGCCAGCAGCTTCCAGGGGAACGAAGCTTTCTTT. Encoded protein: CASSFQGNEAFF. The complete variable domain, with remaining parts taken from reference TRBV7-9 and TRBJ1-1, reads DTGVSQNPRHKITKRGQNVTFRCDPISEHNRLYWYRQTLGQGPEFLTYFQNEAQLEKSRLLSDRFSAERPKGSFSTLEIQRTEQGDSAMYLCASSFQGNEAFFGQGTRLTVV.

The chain links TRBV19 to TRBJ1-1; D ambiguous. CDR3 length equals 13 residues. Germline V gene sequence: CDR1 LNHDA, CDR2 SQIVND (reference sequence). Trimming cost V 8 bases and J 1 base, with 11 bases left between them. CDR3 in amino acids: CASSHGGNTEAFF. The CDR3 DNA reads TGTGCCAGTTCCCATGGAGGGAACACTGAAGCTTTCTTT.

This chain uses TRBV4-2 with TRBJ1-1; D unresolved. There are 14 residues in the CDR3. Germline V CDR1 and CDR2: LGHNA, YNFKEQ. V was pared by 0 bases and J by 6 bases, with 11 bases between. This chain's CDR3 is CASSQEQGWSEAFF. As DNA, the CDR3 is TGTGCCAGCAGCCAAGAACAAGGGTGGTCTGAAGCTTTCTTT.

The V and J genes are TRBV5-1 and TRBJ1-2; D gene unclear. This CDR3 spans 9 amino acids. V lost 5 bases to trimming and J lost 8 bases, with 4 bases between them. Germline-derived CDR1 and CDR2 are SGHRS and YFSETQ. The CDR3 protein is CASSQGYTF. The CDR3 nucleotides read TGCGCCAGCAGTCAGGGCTACACCTTC. Full variable domain (rest looked up from reference TRBV5-1 and TRBJ1-2): KAGVTQTPRYLIKTRGQQVTLSCSPISGHRSVSWYQQTPGQGLQFLFEYFSETQRNKGNFPGRFSGRQFSNSRSEMNVSTLELGDSALYLCASSQGYTFGSGTRLTVV.